The 20 T cell receptor beta chains presented below share a single source sample, sequenced in a study of cytomegalovirus exposure and HLA in healthy donors. Primers included in the PCR were 60 Vbeta and 13 Jbeta primers. Generated by immunoSEQ multiplex PCR, the TCRdb table keeps only in-frame clones and is missing some. The data contain 110,000 or so clones, around 77% of them singletons. Material: PBMCs. The receptors were gathered from a woman aged 25 to 39 in good health and CMV-seropositive.

This clone rates as medium-sized. The chain joins TRBV27 to TRBJ1-1; weak D call: TRBD1 (6 bases). The CDR3 is 14 residues long. V lost 2 bases and J 4 bases, leaving 11 bases between the germline ends. The germline V gene has CDR1 MNHEY and CDR2 SMNVEV (reference sequence). In nucleotides, the CDR3 is TGTGCCAGCAGTTTAGTCCACAGGGCCACTGAAGCTTTCTTT. As protein: CASSLVHRATEAFF.

This clone was observed once. The rearrangement uses TRBV7-9 and TRBJ2-5; the match to TRBD1 covers 9 bases. V was pared by 5 bases and J by 4 bases, with 5 bases of the junction left unmatched. There are 14 residues in the CDR3. CDR1 and CDR2 from the germline V gene are SEHNR and FQNEAQ (reference sequence). The CDR3 region has the DNA TGTGCCAGCAGCCTACAGGGGGCCGGAGAGACCCAGTACTTC. It encodes CASSLQGAGETQYF.

This clone was picked up a small number of times. The V and J genes are TRBV30 and TRBJ2-5; the match to TRBD1 covers 7 bases. The V segment lost 4 bases and the J segment 7 bases; nucleotides outside the gene matches: 9. The CDR3 totals 13 residues. CDR1 is GTSNPN, CDR2 SVGIG, per germline (reference sequence). The DNA for the CDR3 is TGTGCCTGGAAGACAGGGCCCGACTGGACCCAGTACTTC. It is translated as CAWKTGPDWTQYF. The full variable domain, rest sourced from reference TRBV30 and TRBJ2-5, is SQTIHQWPATLVQPVGSPLSLECTVEGTSNPNLYWYRQAAGRGLQLLFYSVGIGQISSEVPQNLSASRPQDRQFILSSKKLLLSDSGFYLCAWKTGPDWTQYFGPGTRLLVL.

The chain carries TRBV7-9 and TRBJ1-2; no reliable D call. V was pared by 2 bases and J by 4 bases, with 17 bases between. Germline CDR1 reads SEHNR; CDR2 reads FQNEAQ (reference sequence). The CDR3 contains 16 residues. For the CDR3, the DNA is TGTGCCAGCAGCTTAAAGAACAGCCCAGACCTCTATGGCTACACCTTC. It yields the protein CASSLKNSPDLYGYTF.

CDR3 DNA sequence: TGTGCCAGCAGTCGACAGGGTTCAGCTGAAGCTTTCTTT. It yields the protein CASSRQGSAEAFF. The chain is built from TRBV6-6 and TRBJ1-1, with 7 bases fitting TRBD1. V shed 5 bases and J 6 bases; nucleotides not matched to a gene: 6. Germline assignment: CDR1 MNHNY and CDR2 SVGAGI (reference sequence). This CDR3 spans 13 amino acids.

The V and J genes are TRBV2 and TRBJ1-1; perhaps TRBD1 as D (5 bases). CDR3 size: 15 residues. V was cut by 4 bases and J by 3 bases, with 15 bases left in between. The V gene's germline CDR1 is SNHLY and CDR2 FYNNEI. The CDR3 is CASSAEAGGYTEAFF. The CDR3 region has the DNA TGTGCCAGCAGTGCGGAGGCCGGGGGGTACACTGAAGCTTTCTTT.

The chain links TRBV11-2 to TRBJ2-1; 15 bases fit TRBD2. Unmatched junction bases numbered 2, after V lost 8 bases and J lost 6 bases. The CDR3 runs to 14 residues. Looked up from germline, CDR1 is SGHAT and CDR2 is FQNNGV. As DNA, the CDR3 is TGTGCCAGCCGGGGACTAGCGGGAGGCAATGAGCAGTTCTTC. It yields the protein CASRGLAGGNEQFF.

The CDR3 sequence is CASSLWASGGVGAPYNEQFF. Here the CDR3 DNA reads TGTGCCAGCAGCTTATGGGCTAGCGGGGGGGTCGGTGCCCCCTACAATGAGCAGTTCTTC. This chain uses TRBV7-3 with TRBJ2-1, with 12 bases matching TRBD2. V was clipped by 2 bases and J by 2 bases; unmatched bases: 13. The CDR3 covers 20 residues. CDR1 and CDR2 (germline): SGHTA, FQGTGA. Full variable domain (remainder filled in from reference TRBV7-3 and TRBJ2-1): GAGVSQTPSNKVTEKGKYVELRCDPISGHTALYWYRQSLGQGPEFLIYFQGTGAADDSGLPNDRFFAVRPEGSVSTLKIQRTERGDSAVYLCASSLWASGGVGAPYNEQFFGPGTRLTVL.

V is TRBV10-3 and J is TRBJ2-3; maybe TRBD2 (6 bases). V lost 3 bases and J lost 1, with 11 bases in between. CDR1 and CDR2 from the germline V gene are ENHRY and SYGVKD. This CDR3 has 15 amino acids. The CDR3 DNA reads as TGTGCCATCAGTGACATGGGGGAGGGCACAGATACGCAGTATTTT. Translation: CAISDMGEGTDTQYF.

There are a few counts of this clone. The chain is built from TRBV29-1 and TRBJ2-1; 8 bases align to TRBD2. V gave up 7 bases and J gave up 8 bases; unmatched junction bases: 4. CDR1 and CDR2 (germline): SQVTM, ANQGSEA. The CDR3 contains 11 residues. CDR3 amino acids: CSGGLADEQFF. In DNA, the CDR3 is TGCAGCGGCGGACTAGCTGATGAGCAGTTCTTC.

The V and J genes are TRBV11-3 and TRBJ1-4, with D maybe TRBD1 (6 bases). Germline V gene sequence: CDR1 SGHNT, CDR2 YENEEA. CDR3 length: 13 residues. V was trimmed by 5 bases and J by 10 bases, leaving 14 bases between them. Written as DNA, the CDR3 is TGTGCCAGCAGCCCAGACAGGCTCGGAAAACTGTTTTTT. Translation gives CASSPDRLGKLFF.

The V and J genes are TRBV2 and TRBJ1-5; 10 bases match TRBD1. J gave up 5 bases and V 4 bases, and 5 bases lay outside the gene matches. Germline CDR1 and CDR2: SNHLY and FYNNEI. The CDR3 contains 15 residues. This chain's CDR3 is CASSALDRGDQPQHF. Written as DNA, the CDR3 is TGTGCCAGCAGTGCTCTGGACAGGGGGGATCAGCCCCAGCATTTT.

The V and J genes are TRBV6-1 and TRBJ2-5, with 8 bases that match TRBD2. V gave up 3 bases and J gave up 2 bases; unmatched junction bases: 8. From germline, CDR1 is MNHNS and CDR2 SASEGT. The CDR3 consists of 16 residues. CDR3: CASSEIGGGNQETQYF. For the CDR3, the DNA is TGTGCCAGCAGTGAGATTGGCGGGGGGAATCAAGAGACCCAGTACTTC.

CDR3 DNA sequence: TGTGCCAGCAGCGAAAATCCTTATAGCAATCAGCCCCAGCATTTT. Translation: CASSENPYSNQPQHF. The genes are TRBV9 and TRBJ1-5; no clear D gene. Germline-derived CDR1 and CDR2 are SGDLS and YYNGEE. The CDR3 is 15 residues long. V lost 3 bases and J 0 bases, leaving 10 bases between the germline ends.

In the case of this clone: A junction boundary mismatches the germline segment, possibly from a read error. The chain uses TRBV7-9 and TRBJ2-7; TRBD2 matches 12 bases. There are 15 residues in the CDR3. CDR1 SEHNR and CDR2 FQNEAQ come from the germline V gene (reference sequence). CDR3 DNA sequence: TGTGCCAGCAGCGCGCCGACTAGCGGGAGCTACGGGCAGTACTTC. Protein: CASSAPTSGSYGQYF.

This clone has just one count. The chain carries TRBV18 and TRBJ2-7, with D possibly being TRBD1 (6 bases). The V and J ends lost 3 bases and 1 base respectively, with 10 bases between them. The germline gives CDR1 KGHSH, CDR2 LQKENI. The CDR3 spans 14 residues. This CDR3 is CASSPRRGSYEQYF. The CDR3 DNA sequence: TGTGCCAGCTCACCCCGCAGGGGTTCCTACGAGCAGTACTTC.

The V and J genes are TRBV5-4 and TRBJ2-5; TRBD2 might be the D (5 bases). Germline V gene data show CDR1 as SGHNT and CDR2 as YYREEE (reference sequence). This CDR3 is built from 18 residues. V was shortened by 3 bases and J by 2 bases, with 23 bases between the two germline ends. The CDR3 DNA is TGTGCCAGCAGCTCGGTTCTGGCGGCAGGCGGGTCACAAGAGACCCAGTACTTC. Translating gives CASSSVLAAGGSQETQYF.

This chain joins TRBV7-9 and TRBJ2-1; possible D gene TRBD2, 5 bases. Trimming stripped 7 bases from V and 6 bases from J, with 16 bases between. CDR3 length equals 14 residues. Germline CDR1 and CDR2: SEHNR and FQNEAQ (reference sequence). The CDR3 nucleotides are TGTGCCAGCATCCCGTCAAGCGGTCTCAATGAGCAGTTCTTC. Translated, it gives CASIPSSGLNEQFF.

The CDR3 reads CAWYPGVVANTEAFF. CDR3 DNA sequence: TGTGCCTGGTATCCCGGGGTAGTAGCGAACACTGAAGCTTTCTTT. The V gene is TRBV30, the J gene TRBJ1-1; D not certain. The CDR3 is 15 residues long. CDR1 is GTSNPN and CDR2 is SVGIG in the germline V gene (reference sequence). V was shortened by 5 bases and J by 1 base, with 17 bases between the two germline ends. The full variable domain, with the rest looked up from reference TRBV30 and TRBJ1-1, is SQTIHQWPATLVQPVGSPLSLECTVEGTSNPNLYWYRQAAGRGLQLLFYSVGIGQISSEVPQNLSASRPQDRQFILSSKKLLLSDSGFYLCAWYPGVVANTEAFFGQGTRLTVV.

The chain carries TRBV2 and TRBJ2-5; D call uncertain. V lost 7 bases and J lost 2, with 8 bases in between. Looked up from germline, CDR1 is SNHLY and CDR2 is FYNNEI. The CDR3 sequence is 12 residues long. CDR3 DNA sequence: TGTGCCAGCAAACCTATACAAGAGACCCAGTACTTC. It encodes CASKPIQETQYF.